This T cell receptor (beta chain) stems from a study of T cell responses to AZD1222 COVID-19 vaccine. With regard to this clone: Its specificity is not known.

Findings of the study overall: Regions 160-218 and 743-854 dominated among vaccine-associated CD4 TCRs spanning spike. Clonal diversity may have been underestimated, and the donors were mostly white British, with more females than males. The breadth and depth of Spike-specific TCRs increased once two AZD1222 doses had been given.

Clones were sequenced by immunoSEQ multiplex PCR, and TCRdb holds only the in-frame ones, with some missing. The sample holds approximately 150,000 clones; about 91% are singletons and the top ten take approximately 2.3%. The germline V and J ends were trimmed by 0 bases and 5 bases, with 12 bases remaining between them. This CDR3 spans 14 amino acids. The V gene's germline CDR1 is SGHDT and CDR2 YYEEEE. This specimen was peripheral blood, taken on day 0 of AZD1222 vaccination. V gene TRBV5-6 combines with J gene TRBJ2-7; D is undetermined. The clonotype was recovered from an adult in good health. The CDR3 DNA is TGTGCCAGCAGCTTGGAGGCGTATTATCACGAGCAGTACTTC. The encoded protein is CASSLEAYYHEQYF.